Each of the 30 T cell receptor beta chains below was sequenced from the same sample in a study of cytomegalovirus exposure and HLA in healthy donors. Libraries were prepared by immunoSEQ multiplex PCR; TCRdb keeps only in-frame clonotypes and omits some of them. The sample lists around 300,000 clones, approximately 90% occurring once. The specimen sequenced was PBMCs. These receptors were taken from a young woman in good health and CMV-seronegative.

V usage is TRBV4-3 and J usage is TRBJ2-2; D possibly corresponds to TRBD2 (5 bases). This CDR3 is built from 14 residues. V dropped 3 bases and J dropped 6 bases, with 11 bases sitting between them. The germline gives CDR1 LGHNA, CDR2 YSLEER. CDR3 amino acids: CASSQGVGSGELFF. CDR3 DNA sequence: TGCGCCAGCAGCCAGGGAGTTGGGTCCGGGGAGCTGTTTTTT.

This clone showed up just once. The chain is built from TRBV9 and TRBJ2-5; 9 bases align to TRBD1. Germline CDR1 SGDLS, CDR2 YYNGEE. CDR3 length: 15 amino acids. Germline trimming cut 4 bases from V and 4 bases from J; bases unmatched to any gene: 8. DNA of the CDR3: TGTGCCAGCAGCCCAACGGAGGACAGGGGAGAGACCCAGTACTTC. This translates into CASSPTEDRGETQYF.

The chain has TRBV7-2 and TRBJ2-7, with 8 bases that match TRBD2. Germline loops: CDR1 SGHTA, CDR2 FQGNSA. This CDR3 contains 17 residues. The trim removed 1 base at V and 1 base at J, leaving 9 bases unmatched. The CDR3 DNA reads TGTGCCAGCAGCTTAGAAGGTGGCGGGAGGCTATCCTACGAGCAGTACTTC. Its protein is CASSLEGGGRLSYEQYF.

J is TRBJ1-5 and V is TRBV2; D call uncertain. Trimming cost V 5 bases and J 1 base, with 3 bases left between them. The germline V gene encodes CDR1 SNHLY and CDR2 FYNNEI. CDR3 length: 12 residues. This chain's CDR3 is CASSPSNQPQHF. In DNA, the CDR3 is TGTGCCAGCAGTCCAAGCAATCAGCCCCAGCATTTT.

The chain carries TRBV5-5 and TRBJ1-1, with D perhaps TRBD1 (6 bases). This CDR3 is built from 18 residues. V gave up 0 bases and J gave up 8 bases, with 26 bases separating them. The germline CDR1 and CDR2 sequences are SGHKS and YYEKEE (reference sequence). The CDR3 is CASSLANGGHLRSGEAFF. For the CDR3, the DNA is TGTGCCAGCAGCTTGGCCAATGGGGGACATCTACGGTCGGGAGAAGCTTTCTTT.

The chain has TRBV28 and TRBJ1-1; 8 bases match TRBD1. Trimming at V came to 5 bases and at J to 8 bases, leaving 10 bases not matched to a gene. The CDR3 extends over 14 amino acids. Germline lookup yields CDR1 MDHEN and CDR2 SYDVKM. CDR3 in amino acids: CASSLTGRQGEAFF. The CDR3 bases are TGTGCCAGCAGTCTGACAGGGCGACAGGGGGAAGCTTTCTTT.

This chain connects TRBV4-1 to TRBJ2-5; TRBD2 matches at 7 bases. This CDR3 spans 16 amino acids. The J segment lost 1 base and the V segment lost 3 bases, leaving 8 bases of the junction unmatched. CDR1 is MGHRA and CDR2 is YSYEKL in the germline V gene. CDR3 protein: CASSHGLASGQETQYF. The DNA of the CDR3 is TGCGCCAGCAGCCACGGACTGGCTAGCGGCCAAGAGACCCAGTACTTC.

This clone was recorded once. V and J are TRBV11-2 and TRBJ2-7; 7 nucleotides match TRBD2. This CDR3 has 16 residues. Germline CDR1 is SGHAT and CDR2 is FQNNGV. Trimming cost V 4 bases and J 2 bases; bases outside gene matches: 11. The CDR3 nucleotides are TGTGCCAGCAGCTCCCTTCTCCGGGAGGCCGCCTACGAGCAGTACTTC. It encodes CASSSLLREAAYEQYF.

This chain connects TRBV5-4 to TRBJ1-5; TRBD1 agrees at 7 bases. CDR1 and CDR2 from the germline V gene are SGHNT and YYREEE (reference sequence). The junction had 6 bases not matched to a gene; V was cut back by 6 bases and J by 3 bases. The CDR3 sequence is 14 residues long. DNA of the CDR3: TGTGCCAGCAACAACAGGGGTTCCAATCAGCCCCAGCATTTT. It yields the protein CASNNRGSNQPQHF.

CDR3 sequence (DNA): TGTGCCTGGAGCCTAAGCCTCTCCTACGAGCAGTACTTC. It codes for CAWSLSLSYEQYF. The chain employs TRBV30 and TRBJ2-7; D gene uncertain. Germline values: CDR1 GTSNPN, CDR2 SVGIG (reference sequence). Trimming left V 3 bases short and J 0 bases short, with 9 bases between. The CDR3 contains 13 residues.

The chain carries TRBV30 and TRBJ1-1; no clear D. V was clipped by 0 bases and J by 0 bases, with 5 bases between them. The CDR3 has 13 residues. Germline V gene sequence: CDR1 GTSNPN, CDR2 SVGIG (reference sequence). CDR3 nucleotide sequence: TGTGCCTGGAGTGTACTTGTGAACACTGAAGCTTTCTTT. Protein: CAWSVLVNTEAFF.

The rearrangement links TRBV6-5 to TRBJ1-2, with D possibly being TRBD1 (5 bases). CDR3 size: 16 residues. Germline values: CDR1 MNHEY, CDR2 SVGAGI. Between the trimmed V and J ends, which lost 3 bases and 3 bases, there was a span of 17 bases. The DNA for the CDR3 is TGTGCCAGCAGTTATGCGATTTGGGGCGGATACTATGGCTACACCTTC. Translating gives CASSYAIWGGYYGYTF.

This chain joins TRBV18 and TRBJ2-5; 9 bases are a match to TRBD2. Looked up from germline, CDR1 is KGHSH and CDR2 is LQKENI. Trimming took 6 bases from V and 3 from J; bases not matched to a gene: 11. The CDR3 contains 16 residues. Written as DNA, the CDR3 is TGTGCCAGCTCCCTCACGCGGACTAGCGACAAAGAGACCCAGTACTTC. Its protein product is CASSLTRTSDKETQYF.

The sample holds a few counts of this clone. This rearrangement joins TRBV7-2 to TRBJ1-2; D gene ambiguous. The CDR3 length is 12 residues. CDR1 and CDR2 (germline): SGHTA, FQGNSA. Trimming stripped 1 base from V and 4 bases from J, with 4 bases between. The CDR3, as DNA: TGTGCCAGCAGCTTAGTTAGCTATGGCTACACCTTC. Translated: CASSLVSYGYTF. The full variable domain, with the rest looked up from reference TRBV7-2 and TRBJ1-2, is GAGVSQSPSNKVTEKGKDVELRCDPISGHTALYWYRQSLGQGLEFLIYFQGNSAPDKSGLPSDRFSAERTGGSVSTLTIQRTQQEDSAVYLCASSLVSYGYTFGSGTRLTVV.

V is TRBV6-5 and J is TRBJ2-5; D is unclear. The V gene lost 0 bases and the J gene lost 1 base, with 6 bases spanning the gap. CDR3 length: 14 residues. Germline V gene data show CDR1 as MNHEY and CDR2 as SVGAGI. CDR3 protein: CASSYSPTQETQYF. CDR3 in DNA: TGTGCCAGCAGTTACTCACCTACCCAAGAGACCCAGTACTTC.

The chain has TRBV5-1 and TRBJ2-6, with a possible D match to TRBD1 (6 bases). The CDR3 spans 17 residues. Germline loops: CDR1 SGHRS, CDR2 YFSETQ. V was pared by 3 bases and J by 2 bases, with 15 bases between. This CDR3 is CASSSPQGFTGANVLTF. CDR3 in DNA: TGCGCCAGCAGCTCTCCACAGGGTTTCACTGGGGCCAACGTCCTGACTTTC.

The V and J genes are TRBV11-2 and TRBJ2-7; TRBD2 aligns across 12 bases. The CDR3 is made up of 15 amino acids. The V segment lost 8 bases and the J segment 7 bases; nucleotides outside the gene matches: 12. Germline V gives CDR1 SGHAT, CDR2 FQNNGV. The CDR3 bases are TGTGCCAGCCGACTTGGACTAGCGGGAATGGGGGAGCAGTACTTC. Amino acid sequence: CASRLGLAGMGEQYF.

This clone was seen only once. The chain employs TRBV5-1 and TRBJ2-2, with TRBD2 identical over 7 bases. The CDR3 runs 14 residues. Per the germline V gene, CDR1 is SGHRS and CDR2 is YFSETQ. The V and J ends lost 3 bases and 5 bases, in that order; junction bases with no gene match: 4. The CDR3 coding sequence is TGCGCCAGCAGCTCCGGGACTACAACCGGGGAGCTGTTTTTT. Translating it yields CASSSGTTTGELFF.

V gene TRBV9 combines with J gene TRBJ2-1, with 10 bases fitting TRBD2. CDR1 is SGDLS and CDR2 is YYNGEE in the germline V gene. This CDR3 contains 15 residues. After removal of 4 bases from V and 8 bases from J, the junction contained 9 bases not matched to a gene. CDR3 DNA: TGTGCCAGCAGCTTTCCGGGACTAGCGTCAGATGAGCAGTTCTTC. It specifies CASSFPGLASDEQFF.

The CDR3: CASSLGALTDIQYF. CDR3 in DNA: TGCGCCAGCAGCCTAGGGGCCTTAACTGACATTCAGTACTTC. V gene TRBV4-1 combines with J gene TRBJ2-4, with D maybe TRBD1 (5 bases). The germline V and J ends were trimmed by 4 bases and 8 bases, with 15 bases remaining between them. The CDR3 extends over 14 amino acids. The germline gives CDR1 MGHRA, CDR2 YSYEKL.

This clone was seen only once. The rearrangement links TRBV5-1 to TRBJ2-7; TRBD1 might be the D (5 bases). Looked up from germline, CDR1 is SGHRS and CDR2 is YFSETQ. This CDR3 region has 13 residues. The V gene lost 5 bases and the J gene lost 7 bases, with 16 bases spanning the gap. CDR3 DNA: TGCGCCAGCAGTCCGGACACCTCCCGGGAGCAGTACTTC. Encoded protein: CASSPDTSREQYF.

This sequence joins TRBV28 and TRBJ1-2, with 12 bases matching TRBD1. The CDR3 contains 17 residues. Germline V gene sequence: CDR1 MDHEN, CDR2 SYDVKM. Losses at the gene ends were 5 bases for V and 7 bases for J; bases not matched to a gene: 14. The CDR3 reads CASSQFKGQGALSGYTF. The CDR3, as DNA: TGTGCCAGCAGTCAATTTAAGGGACAGGGGGCGCTTTCTGGCTACACCTTC.

The sample holds a few counts of this clone. The chain employs TRBV15 and TRBJ2-2, with unresolved D. Between the trimmed V and J ends, which lost 0 bases and 1 base, there was a span of 6 bases. The CDR3 has 15 amino acids. Germline V CDR1 and CDR2: LNHNV, YYDKDF (reference sequence). The CDR3 is CATSRDNRNTGELFF. For the CDR3, the DNA is TGTGCCACCAGCAGAGATAATAGGAACACCGGGGAGCTGTTTTTT. Together with reference TRBV15 and TRBJ2-2, the CDR3 gives the full variable domain: DAMVIQNPRYQVTQFGKPVTLSCSQTLNHNVMYWYQQKSSQAPKLLFHYYDKDFNNEADTPDNFQSRRPNTSFCFLDIRSPGLGDTAMYLCATSRDNRNTGELFFGEGSRLTVL.

The count of this clone is one. The rearrangement joins TRBV5-1 to TRBJ2-1; the match to TRBD2 covers 8 bases. The germline V gene has CDR1 SGHRS and CDR2 YFSETQ. V dropped 4 bases and J dropped 4; count of bases not matched to a gene: 7. This CDR3 contains 15 residues. CDR3 residues: CASSQTSARYNEQFF. The CDR3 bases are TGCGCCAGCAGCCAGACTAGCGCGCGATACAATGAGCAGTTCTTC.

The chain carries TRBV4-3 and TRBJ2-7; D gene uncertain. The CDR3 runs to 13 residues. Germline V gene data show CDR1 as LGHNA and CDR2 as YSLEER. Trimming left V 1 base short and J 2 bases short, with 6 bases between. DNA of the CDR3: TGCGCCAGCAGCCAAGGAGCGACCTACGAGCAGTACTTC. This gives the protein CASSQGATYEQYF.

The J gene is TRBJ2-1, the V gene TRBV7-2, with 11 bases fitting TRBD1. Trimming took 5 bases from V and 4 from J; bases not matched to a gene: 4. This CDR3 is built from 15 residues. Germline V lookup: CDR1 SGHTA, CDR2 FQGNSA. The CDR3 nucleotides are TGTGCCAGCAGCATCGGGACAGGGGGTTACAATGAGCAGTTCTTC. Translation: CASSIGTGGYNEQFF. Drawing the rest from reference TRBV7-2 and TRBJ2-1, the complete variable domain is GAGVSQSPSNKVTEKGKDVELRCDPISGHTALYWYRQSLGQGLEFLIYFQGNSAPDKSGLPSDRFSAERTGGSVSTLTIQRTQQEDSAVYLCASSIGTGGYNEQFFGPGTRLTVL.

This clone was recorded only once. V usage is TRBV4-1 and J usage is TRBJ2-1; unclear D gene. The V end lost 5 bases, the J end lost 0 bases, and 14 bases lay between the germline ends. The germline gives CDR1 MGHRA, CDR2 YSYEKL. There are 16 residues in the CDR3. CDR3 bases: TGCGCCAGCAGCGCCCCCGAGGCAAGCTCCTACAATGAGCAGTTCTTC. The encoded protein is CASSAPEASSYNEQFF.

The J gene is TRBJ2-7, the V gene TRBV5-8; TRBD2 matches 8 bases. The J segment lost 5 bases and the V segment lost 0 bases, leaving 7 bases of the junction unmatched. The CDR3 has 15 amino acids. Germline-derived CDR1 and CDR2 are SGHTS and YDEGEE. CDR3 residues: CASSLVSGKKNEQYF. The CDR3 DNA reads as TGTGCCAGCAGCTTGGTTAGCGGGAAGAAGAACGAGCAGTACTTC.

CDR3 protein: CASSLNTRDRAPGYTF. DNA for the CDR3: TGTGCCAGCAGCTTAAACACCCGGGACAGGGCCCCTGGCTACACCTTC. The chain recombines TRBV11-2 with TRBJ1-2; 9 bases map to TRBD1. After removal of 2 bases from V and 7 bases from J, the junction contained 11 bases not matched to a gene. There are 16 residues in the CDR3. Germline CDR1 is SGHAT and CDR2 is FQNNGV.

The chain has TRBV28 and TRBJ2-7; 10 bases fit TRBD2. The CDR3 spans 15 residues. V lost 6 bases and J lost 3; bases outside the gene matches: 8. Germline loops: CDR1 MDHEN, CDR2 SYDVKM. For the CDR3, the DNA is TGTGCCAGCAGCTCTGGACTAGCGGTGATCTACGAGCAGTACTTC. This gives the protein CASSSGLAVIYEQYF. The complete variable domain, with remaining parts taken from reference TRBV28 and TRBJ2-7, reads DVKVTQSSRYLVKRTGEKVFLECVQDMDHENMFWYRQDPGLGLRLIYFSYDVKMKEKGDIPEGYSVSREKKERFSLILESASTNQTSMYLCASSSGLAVIYEQYFGPGTRLTVT.